This T cell receptor beta chain is drawn from a study of shared clonotypes between healthy human individuals. General study points: Limitation of the genetic and exposure-history diversity represented came from the few donors. Shared clonotypes: about 5.3% naive CD4, roughly 4% naive CD8, less than 2.5% memory CD4, over 0.3% memory CD8.

A word on this clone: Its antigen is currently unknown. This sample includes further DNA sequences coding for the same CDR3.

Each sorted subset replicate got 200 ng genomic DNA, roughly 30,000 genomes. The method was immunoSEQ multiplex PCR; TCRdb's version includes in-frame clones alone and lacks a portion of them. The table has millions of clones, 90% to 95% seen once; the top ten hold roughly 0.13%. Splitting of CD4+ cells produced CD45RA+ naive and CD45RA-negative memory subsets. The source is a man aged 18 to 29 in good health. Material: naive CD4+ T cells sorted from blood. Indicated subset: CD45RA+ positively selected.

CDR3 bases: TGTGCCAGCAGTTTACAGGGGGCTCGTGAAAAACTGTTTTTT. Amino acids: CASSLQGAREKLFF. This chain uses TRBV28 with TRBJ1-4; the match to TRBD1 covers 8 bases. CDR1 is MDHEN and CDR2 is SYDVKM in the germline V gene. The CDR3 length is 14 residues. The V and J ends lost 2 bases and 7 bases, in that order; junction bases with no gene match: 3.